In this sample, the clone carrying this T cell receptor beta chain turned up a few times. What it recognizes is unknown. TCRdb fed the 5' RACE reads into MiXCR, producing one record per CDR3 protein. The sample holds hundreds of thousands of distinct CDR3 sequences, approximately 18% seen once. V shed 3 bases and J 6 bases; nucleotides not matched to a gene: 4. CDR1 SGHTA and CDR2 FQGNSA come from the germline V gene. The CDR3 contains 13 residues. This sample was included in a study of T-cell memory formation after mild COVID-19. Study-level points and caveats: The pre-infection memory compartment contained some responding clones, suggesting cross-reactive memory joined. Among CD4+ contracting clones, most were CM and EM, and CD8+ ones EMRA.

This sequence was found in a man aged 18 to 35 who had mild COVID-19 (a few samples of this study predate the infection). Cell type and time point are not known. The V gene is TRBV7-2, the J gene TRBJ2-7; 8 bases map to TRBD1. Sequenced material: PBMCs or a T cell subset sorted from them (not recorded which). This CDR3 is CASSFRGQGEQYV. For the CDR3, the DNA is TGTGCCAGCAGCTTCAGGGGGCAAGGCGAGCAGTACGTC.